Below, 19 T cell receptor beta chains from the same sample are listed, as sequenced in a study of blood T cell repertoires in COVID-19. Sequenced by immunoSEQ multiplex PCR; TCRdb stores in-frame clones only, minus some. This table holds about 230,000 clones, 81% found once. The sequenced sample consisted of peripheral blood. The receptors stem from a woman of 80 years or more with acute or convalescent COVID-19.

In DNA, the CDR3 is TGTGCCAGTAGTATAACGACAGTATCCTATGGCTACACCTTC. Translation gives CASSITTVSYGYTF. The chain has TRBV19 and TRBJ1-2, with a tentative D call TRBD1 (5 bases). The V and J ends lost 2 bases and 4 bases respectively, with 11 bases between them. The CDR3 is 14 amino acids. CDR1 and CDR2 from the germline V gene are LNHDA and SQIVND (reference sequence).

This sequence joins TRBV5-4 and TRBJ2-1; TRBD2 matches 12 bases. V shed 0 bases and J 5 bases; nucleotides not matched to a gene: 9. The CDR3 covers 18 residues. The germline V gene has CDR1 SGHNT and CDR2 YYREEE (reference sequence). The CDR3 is CASSLVGGLAGFHNEQFF. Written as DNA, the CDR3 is TGTGCCAGCAGCTTGGTGGGTGGACTAGCGGGATTTCACAATGAGCAGTTCTTC.

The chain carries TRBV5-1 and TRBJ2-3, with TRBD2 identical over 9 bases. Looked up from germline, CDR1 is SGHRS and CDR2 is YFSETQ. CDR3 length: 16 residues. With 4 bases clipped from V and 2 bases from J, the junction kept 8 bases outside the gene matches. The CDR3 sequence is CASSATLAGTTDTQYF. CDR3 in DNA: TGCGCCAGCAGCGCCACCCTAGCGGGGACCACAGATACGCAGTATTTT.

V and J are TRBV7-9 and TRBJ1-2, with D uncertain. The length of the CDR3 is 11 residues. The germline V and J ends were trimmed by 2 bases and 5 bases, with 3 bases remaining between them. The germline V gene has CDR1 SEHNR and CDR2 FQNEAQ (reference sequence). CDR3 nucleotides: TGTGCCAGCAGCTTACTTTATGGCTACACCTTC. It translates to CASSLLYGYTF.

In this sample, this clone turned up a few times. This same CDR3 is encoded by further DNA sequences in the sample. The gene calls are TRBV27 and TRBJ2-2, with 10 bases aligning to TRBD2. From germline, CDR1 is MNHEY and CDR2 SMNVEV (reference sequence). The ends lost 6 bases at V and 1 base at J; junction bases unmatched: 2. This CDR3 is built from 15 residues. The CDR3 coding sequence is TGTGCCAGCAGGCTAGCGGGAGAGAACACCGGGGAGCTGTTTTTT. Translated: CASRLAGENTGELFF.

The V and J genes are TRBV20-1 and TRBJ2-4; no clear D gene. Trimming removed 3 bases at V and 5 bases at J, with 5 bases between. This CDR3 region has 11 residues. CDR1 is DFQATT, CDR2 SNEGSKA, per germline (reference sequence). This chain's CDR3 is CSASEENIQYF. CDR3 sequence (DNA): TGCAGTGCTAGCGAGGAAAACATTCAGTACTTC.

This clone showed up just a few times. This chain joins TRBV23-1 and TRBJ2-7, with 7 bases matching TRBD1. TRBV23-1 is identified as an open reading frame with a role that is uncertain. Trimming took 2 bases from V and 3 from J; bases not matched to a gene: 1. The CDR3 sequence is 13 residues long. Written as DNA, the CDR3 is TGCGCCAGCAGTCAACACAGGGGCTACGAGCAGTACTTC. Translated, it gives CASSQHRGYEQYF.

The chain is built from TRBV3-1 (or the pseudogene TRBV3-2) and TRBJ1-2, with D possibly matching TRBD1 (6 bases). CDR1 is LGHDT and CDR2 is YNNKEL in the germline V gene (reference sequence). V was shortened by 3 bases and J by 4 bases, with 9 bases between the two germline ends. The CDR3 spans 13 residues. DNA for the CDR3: TGTGCCAGCAGCCAGAAAGGGGGCTATGGCTACACCTTC. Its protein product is CASSQKGGYGYTF.

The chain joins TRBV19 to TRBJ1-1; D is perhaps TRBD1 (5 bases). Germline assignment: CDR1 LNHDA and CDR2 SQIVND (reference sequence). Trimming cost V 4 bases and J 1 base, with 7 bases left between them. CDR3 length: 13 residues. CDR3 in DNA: TGTGCCAGTAGTACCACAGGGAACACTGAAGCTTTCTTT. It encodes CASSTTGNTEAFF.

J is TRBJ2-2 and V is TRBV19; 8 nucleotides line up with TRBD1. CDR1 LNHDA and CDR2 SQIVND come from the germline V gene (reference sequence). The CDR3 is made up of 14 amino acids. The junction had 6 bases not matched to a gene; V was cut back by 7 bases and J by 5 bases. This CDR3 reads CASKDRVWTGELFF. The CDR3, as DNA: TGTGCCAGTAAGGACAGGGTGTGGACCGGGGAGCTGTTTTTT.

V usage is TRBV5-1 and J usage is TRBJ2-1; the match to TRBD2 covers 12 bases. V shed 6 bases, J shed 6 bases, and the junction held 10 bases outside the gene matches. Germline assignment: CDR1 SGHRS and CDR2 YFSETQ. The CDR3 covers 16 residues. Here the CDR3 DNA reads TGCGCCAGCACCGACCAACTAGCGGGAGGAGTCAATGAGCAGTTCTTC. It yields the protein CASTDQLAGGVNEQFF.

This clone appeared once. The CDR3 coding sequence is TGTGCCAGCAGTTGGACTGGCGGTGAGCAGTTCTTC. The encoded protein is CASSWTGGEQFF. The chain couples TRBV2 to TRBJ2-1, with D perhaps TRBD2 (5 bases). The germline V and J ends were trimmed by 5 bases and 9 bases, with 11 bases remaining between them. Germline values: CDR1 SNHLY, CDR2 FYNNEI. This CDR3 is built from 12 residues.

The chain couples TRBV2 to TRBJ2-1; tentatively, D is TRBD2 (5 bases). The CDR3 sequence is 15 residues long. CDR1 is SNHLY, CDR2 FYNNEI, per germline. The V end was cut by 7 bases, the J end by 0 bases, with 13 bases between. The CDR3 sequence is CASTVRGPSYNEQFF. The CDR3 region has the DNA TGTGCCAGCACAGTCCGGGGTCCCTCCTACAATGAGCAGTTCTTC.

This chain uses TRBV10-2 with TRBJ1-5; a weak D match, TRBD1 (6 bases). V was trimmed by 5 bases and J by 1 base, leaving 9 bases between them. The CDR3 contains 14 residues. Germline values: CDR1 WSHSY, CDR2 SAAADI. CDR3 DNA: TGCGCCAGCAGTCAACAGGGAAGCAATCAGCCCCAGCATTTT. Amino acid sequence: CASSQQGSNQPQHF.

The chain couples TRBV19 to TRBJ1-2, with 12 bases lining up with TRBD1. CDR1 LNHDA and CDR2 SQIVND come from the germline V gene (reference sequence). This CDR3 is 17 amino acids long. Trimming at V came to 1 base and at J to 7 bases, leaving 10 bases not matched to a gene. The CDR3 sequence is CASSIVGDRGRAGGYTF. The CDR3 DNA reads TGTGCCAGTAGTATAGTGGGGGACAGGGGGCGTGCCGGTGGCTACACCTTC. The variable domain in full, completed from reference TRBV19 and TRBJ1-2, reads DGGITQSPKYLFRKEGQNVTLSCEQNLNHDAMYWYRQDPGQGLRLIYYSQIVNDFQKGDIAEGYSVSREKKESFPLTVTSAQKNPTAFYLCASSIVGDRGRAGGYTFGSGTRLTVV.

CDR3 amino acids: CASSPRWQGTYEQYF. The CDR3 nucleotides are TGTGCCAGCAGCCCCAGGTGGCAGGGAACCTACGAGCAGTACTTC. The chain has TRBV7-6 and TRBJ2-7; possibly TRBD1 for D (5 bases). CDR3 length: 15 residues. Germline V gene data show CDR1 as SGHVS and CDR2 as FNYEAQ. With 5 bases removed from V and 2 bases from J, the gap between germline ends came to 16 bases. Together with reference TRBV7-6 and TRBJ2-7, the CDR3 gives the full variable domain: GAGVSQSPRYKVTKRGQDVALRCDPISGHVSLYWYRQALGQGPEFLTYFNYEAQQDKSGLPNDRFSAERPEGSISTLTIQRTEQRDSAMYRCASSPRWQGTYEQYFGPGTRLTVT.

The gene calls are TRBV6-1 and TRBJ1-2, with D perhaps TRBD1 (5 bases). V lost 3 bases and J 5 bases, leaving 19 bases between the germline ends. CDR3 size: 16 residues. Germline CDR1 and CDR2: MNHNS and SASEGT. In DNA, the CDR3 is TGTGCCAGCAGTGAGGGCAGGGTCCCTTTGAGTTATGGCTACACCTTC. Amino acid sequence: CASSEGRVPLSYGYTF.

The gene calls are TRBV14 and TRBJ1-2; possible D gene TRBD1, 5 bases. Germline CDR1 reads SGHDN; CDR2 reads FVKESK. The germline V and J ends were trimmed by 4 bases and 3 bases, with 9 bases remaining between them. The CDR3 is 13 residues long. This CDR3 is CASSPRVDYGYTF. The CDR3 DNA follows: TGTGCCAGCAGCCCCAGGGTGGACTATGGCTACACCTTC. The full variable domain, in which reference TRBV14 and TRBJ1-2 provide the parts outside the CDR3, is EAGVTQFPSHSVIEKGQTVTLRCDPISGHDNLYWYRRVMGKEIKFLLHFVKESKQDESGMPNNRFLAERTGGTYSTLKVQPAELEDSGVYFCASSPRVDYGYTFGSGTRLTVV.

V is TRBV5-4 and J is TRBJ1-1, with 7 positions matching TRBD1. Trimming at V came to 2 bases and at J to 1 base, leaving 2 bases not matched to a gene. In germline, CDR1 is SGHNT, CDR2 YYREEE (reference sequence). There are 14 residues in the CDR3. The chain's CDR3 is CASSFGTANTEAFF. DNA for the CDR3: TGTGCCAGCAGCTTTGGGACAGCGAACACTGAAGCTTTCTTT.